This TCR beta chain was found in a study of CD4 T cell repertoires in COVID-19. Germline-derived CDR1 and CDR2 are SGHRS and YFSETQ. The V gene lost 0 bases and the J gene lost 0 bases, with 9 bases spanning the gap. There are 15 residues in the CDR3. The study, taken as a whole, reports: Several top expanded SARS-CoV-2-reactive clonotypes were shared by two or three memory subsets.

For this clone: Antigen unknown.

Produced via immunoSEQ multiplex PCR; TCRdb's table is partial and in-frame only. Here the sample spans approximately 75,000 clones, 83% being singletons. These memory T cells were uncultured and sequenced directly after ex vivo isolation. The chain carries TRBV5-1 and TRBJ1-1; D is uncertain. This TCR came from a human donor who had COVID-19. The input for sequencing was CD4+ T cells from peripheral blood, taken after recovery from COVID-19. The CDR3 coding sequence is TGCGCCAGCAGCTTGGCCAACGGGCTGAACACTGAAGCTTTCTTT. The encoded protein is CASSLANGLNTEAFF.